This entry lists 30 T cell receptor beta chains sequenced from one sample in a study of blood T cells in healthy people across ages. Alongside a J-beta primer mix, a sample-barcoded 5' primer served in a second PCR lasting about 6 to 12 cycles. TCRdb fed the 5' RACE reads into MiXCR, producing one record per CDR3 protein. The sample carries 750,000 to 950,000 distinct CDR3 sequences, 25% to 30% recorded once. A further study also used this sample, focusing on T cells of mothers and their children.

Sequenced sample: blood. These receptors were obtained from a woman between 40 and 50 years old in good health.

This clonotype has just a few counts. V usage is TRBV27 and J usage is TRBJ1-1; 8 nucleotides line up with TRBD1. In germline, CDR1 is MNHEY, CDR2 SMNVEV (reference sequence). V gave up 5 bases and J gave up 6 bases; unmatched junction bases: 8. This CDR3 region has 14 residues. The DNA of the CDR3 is TGTGCCAGCAGTACTCTGACAGGGGACGCTGAAGCTTTCTTT. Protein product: CASSTLTGDAEAFF.

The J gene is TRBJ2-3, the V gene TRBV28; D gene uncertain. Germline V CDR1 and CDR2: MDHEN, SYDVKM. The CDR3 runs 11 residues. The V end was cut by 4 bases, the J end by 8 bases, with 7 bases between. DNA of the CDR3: TGTGCCAGCAGTTCTCCTGGTACGCAGTATTTT. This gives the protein CASSSPGTQYF.

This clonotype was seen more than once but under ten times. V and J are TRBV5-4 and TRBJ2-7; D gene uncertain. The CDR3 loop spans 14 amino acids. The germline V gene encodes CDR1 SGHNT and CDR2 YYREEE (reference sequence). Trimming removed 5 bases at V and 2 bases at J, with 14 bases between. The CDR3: CASSPGASPYEQYF. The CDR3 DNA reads TGTGCCAGCAGTCCTGGTGCGTCCCCCTACGAGCAGTACTTC.

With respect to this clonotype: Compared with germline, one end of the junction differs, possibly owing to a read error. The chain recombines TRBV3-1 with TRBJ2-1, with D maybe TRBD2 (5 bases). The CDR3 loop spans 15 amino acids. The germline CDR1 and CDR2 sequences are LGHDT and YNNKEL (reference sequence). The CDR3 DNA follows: TGTACCAGCAGCCAAGTGAGAGGGTCGGTCAATGAGCAGTTCTTC. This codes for CTSSQVRGSVNEQFF.

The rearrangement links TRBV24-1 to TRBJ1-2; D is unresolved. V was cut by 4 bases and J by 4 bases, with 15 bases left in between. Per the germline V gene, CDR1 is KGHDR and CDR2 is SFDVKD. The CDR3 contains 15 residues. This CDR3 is CATSDRGQDPYGYTF. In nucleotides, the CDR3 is TGTGCCACCAGTGACCGCGGTCAGGATCCCTATGGCTACACCTTC.

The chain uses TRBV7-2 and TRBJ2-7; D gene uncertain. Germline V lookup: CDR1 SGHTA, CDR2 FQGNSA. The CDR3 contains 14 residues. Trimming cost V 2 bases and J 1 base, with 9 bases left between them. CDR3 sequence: CASSLSTTSYEQYF. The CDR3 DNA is TGTGCCAGCAGCTTAAGTACCACATCCTACGAGCAGTACTTC.

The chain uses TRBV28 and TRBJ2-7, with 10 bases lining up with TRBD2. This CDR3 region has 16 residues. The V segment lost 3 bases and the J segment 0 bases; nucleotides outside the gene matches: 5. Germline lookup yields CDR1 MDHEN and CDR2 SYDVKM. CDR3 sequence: CASSFARTSGSYEQYF. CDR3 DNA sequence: TGTGCCAGCAGTTTCGCCCGGACTAGCGGCTCCTACGAGCAGTACTTC. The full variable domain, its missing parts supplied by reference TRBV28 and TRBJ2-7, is DVKVTQSSRYLVKRTGEKVFLECVQDMDHENMFWYRQDPGLGLRLIYFSYDVKMKEKGDIPEGYSVSREKKERFSLILESASTNQTSMYLCASSFARTSGSYEQYFGPGTRLTVT.

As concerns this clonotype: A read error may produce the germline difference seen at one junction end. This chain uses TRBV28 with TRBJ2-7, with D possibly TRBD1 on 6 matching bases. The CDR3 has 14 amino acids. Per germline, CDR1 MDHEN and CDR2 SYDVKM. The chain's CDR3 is CVSRSTGPSYEQYF. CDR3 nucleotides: TGTGTCAGCAGGTCGACAGGACCCTCCTACGAGCAGTACTTC.

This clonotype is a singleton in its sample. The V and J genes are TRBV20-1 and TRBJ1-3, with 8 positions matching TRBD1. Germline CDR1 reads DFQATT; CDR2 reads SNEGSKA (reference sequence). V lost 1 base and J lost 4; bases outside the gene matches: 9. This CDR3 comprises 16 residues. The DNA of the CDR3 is TGCAGTGCTAGAGTGGGAGACAGGGGTGGAGGAAACACCATATATTTT. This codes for CSARVGDRGGGNTIYF.

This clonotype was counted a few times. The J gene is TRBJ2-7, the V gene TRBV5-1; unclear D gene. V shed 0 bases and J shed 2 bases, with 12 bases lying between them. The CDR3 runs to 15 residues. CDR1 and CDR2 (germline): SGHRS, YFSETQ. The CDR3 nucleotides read TGCGCCAGCAGCTTGGAGACACTCGGCGCCTACGAGCAGTACTTC. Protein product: CASSLETLGAYEQYF.

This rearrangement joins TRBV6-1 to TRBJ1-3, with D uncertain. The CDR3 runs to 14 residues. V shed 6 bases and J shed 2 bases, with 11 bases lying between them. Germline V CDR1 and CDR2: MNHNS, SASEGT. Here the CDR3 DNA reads TGTGCCAGCAGCGTGGGAAGTACTGGAAACACCATATATTTT. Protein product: CASSVGSTGNTIYF.

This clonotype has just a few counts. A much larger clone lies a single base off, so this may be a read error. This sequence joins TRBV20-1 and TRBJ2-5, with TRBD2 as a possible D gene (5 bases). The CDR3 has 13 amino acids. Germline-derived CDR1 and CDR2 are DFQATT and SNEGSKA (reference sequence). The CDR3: CSAPRGSQETRYF. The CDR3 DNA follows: TGCAGTGCCCCAAGAGGGTCCCAAGAGACCCGGTACTTC.

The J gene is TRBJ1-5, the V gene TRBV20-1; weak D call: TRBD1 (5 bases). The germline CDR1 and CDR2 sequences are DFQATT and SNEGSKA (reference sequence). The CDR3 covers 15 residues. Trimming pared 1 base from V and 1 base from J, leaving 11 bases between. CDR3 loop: CSARVAGHSNQPQHF. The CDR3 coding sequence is TGCAGTGCTAGAGTAGCGGGGCACAGCAATCAGCCCCAGCATTTT.

Here the CDR3 DNA reads TGTGCCAGCAGTGTCAGGGGACCTCACACTGAAGCTTTCTTT. Translation gives CASSVRGPHTEAFF. The chain is built from TRBV28 and TRBJ1-1; D might be TRBD1 (6 bases). The CDR3 totals 14 residues. Trimming pared 5 bases from V and 3 bases from J, leaving 13 bases between. CDR1 and CDR2 (germline): MDHEN, SYDVKM.

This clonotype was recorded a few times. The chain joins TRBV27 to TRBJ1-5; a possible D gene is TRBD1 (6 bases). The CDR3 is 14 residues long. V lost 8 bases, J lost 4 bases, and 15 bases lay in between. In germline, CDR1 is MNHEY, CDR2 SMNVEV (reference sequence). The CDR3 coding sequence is TGTGCCAGCGGCTTACAGGGTTCTAATCAGCCCCAGCATTTT. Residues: CASGLQGSNQPQHF.

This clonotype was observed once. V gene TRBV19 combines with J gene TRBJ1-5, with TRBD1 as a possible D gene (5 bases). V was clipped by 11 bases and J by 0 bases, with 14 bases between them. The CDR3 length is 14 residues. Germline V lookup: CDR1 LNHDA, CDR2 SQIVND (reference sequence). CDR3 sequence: CASGRIYSNQPQHF. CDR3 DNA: TGTGCCTCGGGGCGGATTTATAGCAATCAGCCCCAGCATTTT.

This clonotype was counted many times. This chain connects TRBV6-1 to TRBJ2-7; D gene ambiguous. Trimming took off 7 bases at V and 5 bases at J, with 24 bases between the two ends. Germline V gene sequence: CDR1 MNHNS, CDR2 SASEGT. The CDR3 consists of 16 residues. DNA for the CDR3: TGTGCCAGCACTGAGTGGCCGCCGGGCACGGTACACGAGCAGTACTTC. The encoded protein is CASTEWPPGTVHEQYF.

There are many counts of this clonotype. The CDR3 nucleotides are TGCAGTGCTAGAATTACTAGCGGGTCCTCCTACGAGCAGTACTTC. It codes for CSARITSGSSYEQYF. The V gene is TRBV20-1, the J gene TRBJ2-7; 9 bases are shared with TRBD2. There are 15 residues in the CDR3. With V trimmed by 2 bases and J by 0 bases, 5 bases remained unmatched. The germline V gene encodes CDR1 DFQATT and CDR2 SNEGSKA (reference sequence).

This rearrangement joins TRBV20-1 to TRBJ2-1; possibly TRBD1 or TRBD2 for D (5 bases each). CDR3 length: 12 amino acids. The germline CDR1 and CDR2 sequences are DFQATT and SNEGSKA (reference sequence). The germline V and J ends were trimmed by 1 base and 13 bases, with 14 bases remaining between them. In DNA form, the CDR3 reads TGCAGTGCTAGAGCGGGGACGGAGACCCAGTTCTTC. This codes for CSARAGTETQFF.

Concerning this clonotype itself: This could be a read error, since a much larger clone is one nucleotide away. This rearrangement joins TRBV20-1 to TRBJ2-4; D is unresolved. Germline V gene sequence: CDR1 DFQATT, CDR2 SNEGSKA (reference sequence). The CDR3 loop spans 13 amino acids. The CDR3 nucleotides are TGCAGTGCTAGTGACTTCAGCTCCTACGAGCAGCACTTC. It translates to CSASDFSSYEQHF.

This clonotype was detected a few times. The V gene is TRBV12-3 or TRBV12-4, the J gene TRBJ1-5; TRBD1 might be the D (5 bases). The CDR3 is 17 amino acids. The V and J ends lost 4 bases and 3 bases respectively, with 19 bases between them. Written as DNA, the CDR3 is TGTGCCAGCAGTTCGGAGTTTGGGGGTCCCTTCAATCAGCCCCAGCATTTT. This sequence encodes CASSSEFGGPFNQPQHF.

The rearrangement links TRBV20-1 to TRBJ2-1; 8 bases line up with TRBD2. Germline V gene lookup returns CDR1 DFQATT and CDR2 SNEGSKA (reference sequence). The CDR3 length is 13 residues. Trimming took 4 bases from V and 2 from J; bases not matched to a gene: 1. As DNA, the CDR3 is TGCAGTGCTAACGGGGGGGCCTACAATGAGCAGTTCTTC. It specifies CSANGGAYNEQFF.

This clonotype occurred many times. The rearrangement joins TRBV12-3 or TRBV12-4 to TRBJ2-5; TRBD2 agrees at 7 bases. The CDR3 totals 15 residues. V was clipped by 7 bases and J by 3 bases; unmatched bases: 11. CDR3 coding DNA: TGTGCCAGCACCCTCCGGACGGGGGGTGAAGAGACCCAGTACTTC. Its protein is CASTLRTGGEETQYF.

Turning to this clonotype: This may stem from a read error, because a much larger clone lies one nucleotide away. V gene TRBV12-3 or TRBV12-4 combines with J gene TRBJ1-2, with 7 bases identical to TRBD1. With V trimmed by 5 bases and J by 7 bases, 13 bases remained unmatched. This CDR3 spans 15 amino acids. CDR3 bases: TGTGCCAGCAGTGCAGGACAGGTGCTAATCGGTGGCTACACCTTC. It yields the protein CASSAGQVLIGGYTF.

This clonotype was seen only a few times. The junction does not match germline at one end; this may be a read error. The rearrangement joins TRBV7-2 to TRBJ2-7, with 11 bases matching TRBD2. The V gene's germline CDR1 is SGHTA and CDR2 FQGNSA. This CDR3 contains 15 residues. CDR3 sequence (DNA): TGTGCCAGCAGGTTAGCGGGGGGGCTCCCCTACGAGCAGTACTTC. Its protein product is CASRLAGGLPYEQYF.

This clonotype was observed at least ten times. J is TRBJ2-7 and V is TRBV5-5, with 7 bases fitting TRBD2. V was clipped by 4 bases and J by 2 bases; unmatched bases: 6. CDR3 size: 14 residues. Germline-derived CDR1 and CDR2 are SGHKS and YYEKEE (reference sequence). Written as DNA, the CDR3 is TGTGCCAGCAGCAGAAGCGGGGTTCCCTACGAGCAGTACTTC. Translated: CASSRSGVPYEQYF.

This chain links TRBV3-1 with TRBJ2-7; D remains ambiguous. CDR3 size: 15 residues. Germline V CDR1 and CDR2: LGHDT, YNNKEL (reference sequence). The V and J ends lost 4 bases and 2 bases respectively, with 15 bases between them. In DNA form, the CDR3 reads TGTGCCAGCAGCCCTACGGTGGACCGAACCTACGAGCAGTACTTC. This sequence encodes CASSPTVDRTYEQYF.

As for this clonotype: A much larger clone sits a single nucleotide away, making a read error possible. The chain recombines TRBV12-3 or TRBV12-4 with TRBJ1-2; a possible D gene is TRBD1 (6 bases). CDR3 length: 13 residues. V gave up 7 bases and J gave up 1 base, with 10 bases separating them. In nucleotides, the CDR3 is TGTGCCAGCAATGGACAGTATAACTATGGCTACACCTTC. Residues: CASNGQYNYGYTF.

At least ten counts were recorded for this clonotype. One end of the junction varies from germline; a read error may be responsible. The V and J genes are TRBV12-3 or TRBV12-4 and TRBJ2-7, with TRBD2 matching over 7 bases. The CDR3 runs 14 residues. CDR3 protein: CASSLAAGPYEQYF. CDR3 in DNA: TGTGCCAGCAGCTTAGCAGCGGGGCCGTACGAGCAGTACTTC.

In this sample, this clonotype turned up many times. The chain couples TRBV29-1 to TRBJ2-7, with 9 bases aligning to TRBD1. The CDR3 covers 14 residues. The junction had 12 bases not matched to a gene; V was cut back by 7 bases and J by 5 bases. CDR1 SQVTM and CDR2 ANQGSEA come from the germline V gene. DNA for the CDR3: TGCAGCGGTGGGGGGGGACAGGGCTTAGACGAGCAGTACTTC. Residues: CSGGGGQGLDEQYF.